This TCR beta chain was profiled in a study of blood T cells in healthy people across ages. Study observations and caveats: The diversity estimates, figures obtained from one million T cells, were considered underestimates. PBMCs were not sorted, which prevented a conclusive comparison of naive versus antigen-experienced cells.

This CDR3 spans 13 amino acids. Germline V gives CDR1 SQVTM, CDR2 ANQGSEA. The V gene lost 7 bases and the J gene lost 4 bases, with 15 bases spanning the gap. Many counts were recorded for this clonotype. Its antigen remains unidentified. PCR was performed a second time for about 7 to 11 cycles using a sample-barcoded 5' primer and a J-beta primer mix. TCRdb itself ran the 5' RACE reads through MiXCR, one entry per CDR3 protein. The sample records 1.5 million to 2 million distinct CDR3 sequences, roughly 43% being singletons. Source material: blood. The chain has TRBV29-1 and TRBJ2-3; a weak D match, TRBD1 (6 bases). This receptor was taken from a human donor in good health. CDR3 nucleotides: TGCAGCGCGAGCAAGGGACAATCAGATACGCAGTATTTT. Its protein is CSASKGQSDTQYF.